Shown below are 13 T cell receptor beta chains from a single sample sequenced in a study of cytomegalovirus exposure and HLA in healthy donors. Sequencing was performed with immunoSEQ multiplex PCR; in TCRdb, only in-frame clones are kept and a portion is missing. Of about 330,000 clones in the sample, 87% are singletons; the top ten hold roughly 1.2%. Material: PBMCs. These TCRs come from a woman in her twenties or thirties in good health and CMV-seropositive.

The chain recombines TRBV7-8 with TRBJ1-3; 7 bases line up with TRBD1. The CDR3 runs 17 residues. V lost 4 bases to trimming and J lost 2 bases; unmatched junction nucleotides: 11. CDR1 and CDR2 from the germline V gene are SGHVS and FQNEAQ. The CDR3 DNA follows: TGTGCCAGCAGCTCCCGGACCCGGACAGGAGCTGGAAACACCATATATTTT. Amino acids: CASSSRTRTGAGNTIYF.

V is TRBV6-5 and J is TRBJ2-5, with D unclear. CDR3 size: 13 residues. Trimming took off 5 bases at V and 1 base at J, with 8 bases between the two ends. CDR1 is MNHEY, CDR2 SVGAGI, per germline. The CDR3 region is CASSEVFQETQYF. CDR3 DNA: TGTGCCAGCAGTGAAGTTTTCCAAGAGACCCAGTACTTC.

This rearrangement joins TRBV28 to TRBJ2-3; 13 bases map to TRBD2. Germline V gene lookup returns CDR1 MDHEN and CDR2 SYDVKM. Trimming at V came to 5 bases and at J to 0 bases, leaving 8 bases not matched to a gene. The CDR3 extends over 18 amino acids. The CDR3 DNA reads TGTGCCAGCAGTCATCCGGGACTAGCGGGAAAGAGCACAGATACGCAGTATTTT. It translates to CASSHPGLAGKSTDTQYF. Together with reference TRBV28 and TRBJ2-3, the CDR3 gives the full variable domain: DVKVTQSSRYLVKRTGEKVFLECVQDMDHENMFWYRQDPGLGLRLIYFSYDVKMKEKGDIPEGYSVSREKKERFSLILESASTNQTSMYLCASSHPGLAGKSTDTQYFGPGTRLTVL.

V and J are TRBV28 and TRBJ2-7, with 10 bases matching TRBD2. Germline V gene sequence: CDR1 MDHEN, CDR2 SYDVKM. The CDR3 spans 16 residues. The J segment lost 2 bases and the V segment lost 6 bases, leaving 10 bases of the junction unmatched. The CDR3 DNA sequence: TGTGCCAGCAGCTACCCTACTAGCGGGACAGCCTACGAGCAGTACTTC. Its protein is CASSYPTSGTAYEQYF.

This chain joins TRBV2 and TRBJ1-5; D may be TRBD1 (5 bases). Germline CDR1 reads SNHLY; CDR2 reads FYNNEI. The CDR3 sequence is 12 residues long. Deletions cut 9 bases from V and 6 bases from J, with 12 bases between. The CDR3 nucleotides are TGTGCCAGTTCCCCAGGGAGTCAGCCCCAGCATTTT. Translated: CASSPGSQPQHF.

The V and J genes are TRBV11-2 and TRBJ2-7, with D perhaps matching TRBD2 (6 bases). The CDR3 is 20 amino acids. Trimming removed 0 bases from V and 2 bases from J, with 26 bases in between. CDR1 and CDR2 (germline): SGHAT, FQNNGV. The CDR3 nucleotides read TGTGCCAGCAGCTTAGAATTACCCCTGGGAGGCGCAGGCAAAACCTACGAGCAGTACTTC. This sequence encodes CASSLELPLGGAGKTYEQYF.

V gene TRBV27 combines with J gene TRBJ2-2; TRBD1 might be the D (6 bases). The V gene lost 5 bases and the J gene lost 7 bases, with 17 bases spanning the gap. The CDR3 sequence is 15 residues long. Germline CDR1 reads MNHEY; CDR2 reads SMNVEV (reference sequence). This CDR3 reads CASSMLDARGGELFF. Here the CDR3 DNA reads TGTGCCAGCAGTATGCTGGACGCCAGGGGCGGGGAGCTGTTTTTT.

The chain is built from TRBV7-3 and TRBJ2-7; 9 nucleotides line up with TRBD1. The CDR3 length is 13 residues. V dropped 4 bases and J dropped 5; count of bases not matched to a gene: 3. Germline CDR1 reads SGHTA; CDR2 reads FQGTGA. CDR3 nucleotides: TGTGCCAGCAGCTCGGGACAGGGTAACGAGCAGTACTTC. This gives the protein CASSSGQGNEQYF.

V usage is TRBV21-1 and J usage is TRBJ1-2; whether TRBD1, the table's D call, matches the DNA was not checked. TRBV21-1 is a recognized pseudogene. The CDR3 loop spans 12 amino acids. CDR3 in amino acids: CASCSQGNGYTF. Here the CDR3 DNA reads TGTGCCAGCTGTTCCCAGGGGAATGGCTACACCTTC.

The chain is built from TRBV19 and TRBJ1-5; D perhaps matches TRBD1 (5 bases). From germline, CDR1 is LNHDA and CDR2 SQIVND (reference sequence). Trimming stripped 7 bases from V and 0 bases from J, with 16 bases between. The CDR3 runs 16 residues. CDR3 nucleotide sequence: TGTGCCAGTACCCCAAGGGACGCTAATAGCAATCAGCCCCAGCATTTT. Translation gives CASTPRDANSNQPQHF.

The chain joins TRBV19 to TRBJ2-2; D is uncertain. V shed 1 base and J shed 2 bases, with 5 bases lying between them. CDR1 is LNHDA and CDR2 is SQIVND in the germline V gene (reference sequence). This CDR3 comprises 14 residues. CDR3 coding DNA: TGTGCCAGTAGTATAGGCTTTAACACCGGGGAGCTGTTTTTT. Its protein is CASSIGFNTGELFF.

The chain combines TRBV5-4 with TRBJ1-5; 9 bases line up with TRBD1. The CDR3 runs 14 residues. Trimming took 0 bases from V and 5 from J; bases not matched to a gene: 0. CDR1 SGHNT and CDR2 YYREEE come from the germline V gene (reference sequence). The CDR3: CASSLGTGDQPQHF. The CDR3 region has the DNA TGTGCCAGCAGCTTGGGGACAGGGGATCAGCCCCAGCATTTT.

V usage is TRBV19 and J usage is TRBJ2-1; 8 nucleotides match TRBD2. Germline CDR1 reads LNHDA; CDR2 reads SQIVND (reference sequence). The V and J ends lost 3 bases and 4 bases, in that order; junction bases with no gene match: 8. The CDR3 is 16 residues long. In DNA, the CDR3 is TGTGCCAGTAGTATTAGCGGGGCCCTCAATTACAATGAGCAGTTCTTC. Its translation: CASSISGALNYNEQFF.